A single sample is the source of the 8 T cell receptor beta chains below, sequenced in a study of cytotoxic CD8 clonotypes in ibrutinib-treated CLL (dated by TCRdb to 2020 to 2023). Preparation of the library involved the immunoSEQ multiplex PCR assay. TCRdb limited this immuneACCESS table to in-frame rearrangements with V and J called. A share of clones is missing; checked studies link under half to unresolved V genes, and the rest is unexplained. The sample includes 100,000 to 150,000 clones, with approximately 85% observed a single time. Around 2% of the sample lies in the top ten. Sample time point, as interpreted from the label and publication: 20 to 30 months on ibrutinib. This sample comprised PBMCs, obtained after 24 months of ibrutinib treatment. All receptors derive from a human donor with chronic lymphocytic leukemia.

The V and J genes are TRBV15 and TRBJ2-1; D uncertain. The germline V gene encodes CDR1 LNHNV and CDR2 YYDKDF (reference sequence). The CDR3 is 15 residues long. Trimming pared 0 bases from V and 10 bases from J, leaving 16 bases between. The CDR3 bases are TGTGCCACCAGCAGAGATTCGCACGGCGGATCGGAGCAGTTCTTC. Translating gives CATSRDSHGGSEQFF.

V usage is TRBV28 and J usage is TRBJ1-5, with 9 bases identical to TRBD1. The CDR3 is 15 amino acids. Germline trimming cut 4 bases from V and 8 bases from J; bases unmatched to any gene: 9. Germline CDR1 and CDR2: MDHEN and SYDVKM. The CDR3 protein is CASSYEQGAVKPQHF. The CDR3 DNA is TGTGCCAGCAGTTATGAACAGGGGGCGGTTAAGCCCCAGCATTTT.

The chain couples TRBV28 to TRBJ1-5, with 7 bases matching TRBD1. V dropped 6 bases and J dropped 6; count of bases not matched to a gene: 5. Germline loops: CDR1 MDHEN, CDR2 SYDVKM. This CDR3 has 13 residues. CDR3 nucleotides: TGTGCCAGCAGACCAGGGGGTAGTCAGCCCCAGCATTTT. The encoded protein is CASRPGGSQPQHF.

The gene calls are TRBV28 and TRBJ1-1; 10 bases match TRBD1. The CDR3 totals 13 residues. Germline assignment: CDR1 MDHEN and CDR2 SYDVKM. V gave up 6 bases and J gave up 9 bases; unmatched junction bases: 7. This CDR3 is CASSRDRGQQAFF. The CDR3 DNA is TGTGCCAGCAGCCGGGACAGGGGCCAACAAGCTTTCTTT.

The genes are TRBV6-1 and TRBJ2-7; perhaps TRBD1 as D (6 bases). In germline, CDR1 is MNHNS, CDR2 SASEGT. Deletions cut 6 bases from V and 2 bases from J, with 17 bases between. This CDR3 has 15 residues. The CDR3: CASRLRTQGTYEQYF. DNA of the CDR3: TGTGCCAGCAGGCTAAGGACCCAGGGGACCTACGAGCAGTACTTC.

The chain links TRBV5-4 to TRBJ2-1; 10 positions match TRBD2. The CDR3 totals 16 residues. From germline, CDR1 is SGHNT and CDR2 YYREEE (reference sequence). V shed 3 bases and J 4 bases; nucleotides not matched to a gene: 7. Written as DNA, the CDR3 is TGTGCCAGCAGCTCCCCCATAGCGGGGGGTTACAATGAGCAGTTCTTC. This encodes CASSSPIAGGYNEQFF.

The rearrangement joins TRBV28 to TRBJ1-1, with D hard to call. The CDR3 sequence is 14 residues long. Trimming pared 1 base from V and 1 base from J, leaving 7 bases between. CDR1 MDHEN and CDR2 SYDVKM come from the germline V gene. CDR3 DNA sequence: TGTGCCAGCAGTTTATCCCCCAGGAACACTGAAGCTTTCTTT. Amino acid sequence: CASSLSPRNTEAFF.

The chain carries TRBV7-2 and TRBJ1-3, with D unclear. Trimming removed 2 bases from V and 9 bases from J, with 17 bases in between. The V gene's germline CDR1 is SGHTA and CDR2 FQGNSA. The CDR3 runs to 15 residues. The CDR3 DNA reads TGTGCCAGCAGCTTAATAGGGTCAGGCAAAAGCACCATATATTTT. Its protein product is CASSLIGSGKSTIYF.